A single sample is the source of the 13 T cell receptor beta chains below, sequenced in a study of blood T cells in healthy people across ages. Through a sample-barcoded 5' primer and a J-beta primer mix, a second PCR was run for roughly 6 to 12 cycles. TCRdb reanalysed the 5' RACE reads using MiXCR and keeps one entry per CDR3 protein. The sample lists approximately 1.5 million distinct CDR3 sequences; about 35% were seen once. Sequencing was carried out using blood. These receptors were obtained from a woman in her twenties or thirties in good health.

The rearrangement links TRBV20-1 to TRBJ2-7; D call uncertain. V lost 3 bases and J 3 bases, leaving 15 bases between the germline ends. Germline V lookup: CDR1 DFQATT, CDR2 SNEGSKA (reference sequence). This CDR3 is built from 14 residues. The CDR3 DNA reads as TGCAGTGCTAGCGAGAGGCCAGTCCACTACGAGCAGTACTTC. This translates into CSASERPVHYEQYF.

The V call is TRBV4-1, the J call TRBJ1-6, with D possibly matching TRBD1 (6 bases). Germline V lookup: CDR1 MGHRA, CDR2 YSYEKL. V was shortened by 4 bases and J by 13 bases, with 14 bases between the two germline ends. The CDR3 covers 13 residues. CDR3 loop: CASSPTGRSPLHF. The CDR3 DNA reads as TGCGCCAGCAGCCCGACAGGTCGTTCTCCCCTCCACTTT.

The V and J genes are TRBV5-1 and TRBJ2-2; 13 bases are a match to TRBD2. V lost 4 bases, J lost 5 bases, and 8 bases stayed unmatched. Germline loops: CDR1 SGHRS, CDR2 YFSETQ. The CDR3 spans 17 residues. This chain's CDR3 is CASSTRTSGGNTGELFF. The CDR3 DNA reads TGCGCCAGCAGCACCCGGACTAGCGGGGGTAATACCGGGGAGCTGTTTTTT. The complete variable domain, with remaining parts taken from reference TRBV5-1 and TRBJ2-2, reads KAGVTQTPRYLIKTRGQQVTLSCSPISGHRSVSWYQQTPGQGLQFLFEYFSETQRNKGNFPGRFSGRQFSNSRSEMNVSTLELGDSALYLCASSTRTSGGNTGELFFGEGSRLTVL.

The chain employs TRBV4-1 and TRBJ2-3; TRBD2 agrees at 7 bases. The CDR3 spans 15 residues. Germline CDR1 and CDR2: MGHRA and YSYEKL. V was clipped by 4 bases and J by 6 bases; unmatched bases: 10. CDR3 bases: TGCGCCAGCAGCCGAGTTCGGGGGGAGGGTGATACGCAGTATTTT. It translates to CASSRVRGEGDTQYF.

This clonotype came up a few times. J is TRBJ1-2 and V is TRBV6-6; D uncertain. Germline V gene lookup returns CDR1 MNHNY and CDR2 SVGAGI (reference sequence). The CDR3 runs 14 residues. Trimming pared 6 bases from V and 5 bases from J, leaving 16 bases between. The CDR3 sequence is CASRAGEVAYGYTF. The DNA of the CDR3 is TGTGCCAGCAGGGCCGGGGAAGTCGCATATGGCTACACCTTC.

This clonotype occurred a few times. The chain joins TRBV5-1 to TRBJ2-7, with D tentatively TRBD1 (5 bases). The CDR3 covers 14 residues. V lost 0 bases and J lost 2, with 9 bases in between. Germline V lookup: CDR1 SGHRS, CDR2 YFSETQ. In nucleotides, the CDR3 is TGCGCCAGCAGCTTGGAGGGGCTCCCCTACGAGCAGTACTTC. This encodes CASSLEGLPYEQYF.

About this clonotype itself: This clone may be a read error of a much larger clone one base away. The V gene is TRBV29-1, the J gene TRBJ2-7; 7 bases align to TRBD1. With 3 bases clipped from V and 7 bases from J, the junction kept 9 bases outside the gene matches. Germline CDR1 SQVTM, CDR2 ANQGSEA. The CDR3 is 13 residues long. CDR3 protein: CSVDGQVRGEQYF. As DNA, the CDR3 is TGCAGCGTTGACGGACAGGTAAGAGGGGAGCAGTACTTC.

The rearrangement uses TRBV20-1 and TRBJ2-7, with TRBD2 matching 9 bases. Germline-derived CDR1 and CDR2 are DFQATT and SNEGSKA (reference sequence). The CDR3 spans 13 residues. Unmatched junction bases numbered 5, after V lost 8 bases and J lost 0 bases. The CDR3 nucleotides read TGCAGTTCCTTAGCGGGGGCCTCCTACGAGCAGTACTTC. Protein: CSSLAGASYEQYF.

V and J are TRBV20-1 and TRBJ2-5; 14 nucleotides align to TRBD2. The end of the DNA fits TRBJ2-7 better, so the J call may be wrong. The CDR3 has 15 residues. CDR1 DFQATT and CDR2 SNEGSKA come from the germline V gene (reference sequence). The CDR3: CSARPGLAGVNEQYF. CDR3 sequence (DNA): TGCAGTGCTAGACCGGGACTAGCGGGAGTCAACGAGCAGTACTTC.

V and J are TRBV20-1 and TRBJ2-1; 11 bases line up with TRBD1. The V and J ends lost 0 bases and 6 bases, in that order; junction bases with no gene match: 4. Germline V gene lookup returns CDR1 DFQATT and CDR2 SNEGSKA (reference sequence). The CDR3 has 15 residues. CDR3 region: CSARDPGQGVNEQFF. CDR3 nucleotides: TGCAGTGCTAGAGATCCGGGACAGGGGGTCAATGAGCAGTTCTTC.

This clonotype came up a few times. CDR3 in DNA: TGTGCCAGCAGCCTCCAGGGTTGGACTAAGCAGTACTTC. Encoded protein: CASSLQGWTKQYF. The V and J genes are TRBV13 and TRBJ2-7, with D possibly matching TRBD2 (6 bases). Trimming took off 5 bases at V and 8 bases at J, with 16 bases between the two ends. This CDR3 has 13 residues. The germline CDR1 and CDR2 sequences are PRHDT and FYEKMQ (reference sequence). The variable domain in full, with the rest retrieved from reference TRBV13 and TRBJ2-7, is AAGVIQSPRHLIKEKRETATLKCYPIPRHDTVYWYQQGPGQDPQFLISFYEKMQSDKGSIPDRFSAQQFSDYHSELNMSSLELGDSALYFCASSLQGWTKQYFGPGTRLTVT.

Note on this clonotype: This clone may be a read error of a much larger clone one base away. The chain employs TRBV29-1 and TRBJ1-2, with 10 bases matching TRBD1. This CDR3 is built from 12 residues. The V gene's germline CDR1 is SQVTM and CDR2 ANQGSEA. V dropped 8 bases and J dropped 6; count of bases not matched to a gene: 6. The CDR3 is CSCSGTGDGYTF. The CDR3, as DNA: TGCAGCTGTTCCGGGACAGGGGATGGCTACACCTTC.

On this clonotype: A much bigger clone sits one base away, suggesting this may be a read error. The chain couples TRBV10-3 to TRBJ2-1, with unresolved D. The V gene lost 6 bases and the J gene lost 5 bases, with 8 bases spanning the gap. CDR1 and CDR2 (germline): ENHRY, SYGVKD. This CDR3 has 12 residues. The CDR3 nucleotides read TGTGCCATCAGGGGCAGAGACAATGAGCAGTTCTTC. Protein sequence: CAIRGRDNEQFF.